This entry lists 2 T cell receptor beta chains sequenced from one sample in a study of blood T cell repertoires in COVID-19. TCRdb's copy holds only in-frame clones and misses some; the assay was immunoSEQ multiplex PCR. The data show some 410,000 clones, with 85% to 90% seen just once and 0.95% to 1% held by the top ten. Specimen: PBMCs or T cells enriched from blood (not recorded which). The receptors were gathered from a woman in her twenties or thirties with acute COVID-19.

Regarding this clone: The same CDR3 arises from other DNA sequences in this sample as well. This chain uses TRBV30 with TRBJ1-1, with D tentatively TRBD1 (5 bases). The ends were cut back, 2 bases at V and 4 bases at J, with 8 bases in the middle. CDR3 length: 12 amino acids. Per the germline V gene, CDR1 is GTSNPN and CDR2 is SVGIG (reference sequence). For the CDR3, the DNA is TGTGCCTGGAGTCCCGGGGGCACTGAAGCTTTCTTT. It codes for CAWSPGGTEAFF. The entire variable domain, with the rest obtained from reference TRBV30 and TRBJ1-1, is as follows: SQTIHQWPATLVQPVGSPLSLECTVEGTSNPNLYWYRQAAGRGLQLLFYSVGIGQISSEVPQNLSASRPQDRQFILSSKKLLLSDSGFYLCAWSPGGTEAFFGQGTRLTVV.

The chain employs TRBV7-2 and TRBJ2-7, with 8 bases that match TRBD2. Per the germline V gene, CDR1 is SGHTA and CDR2 is FQGNSA. The length of the CDR3 is 15 residues. V was clipped by 3 bases and J by 3 bases; unmatched bases: 7. The CDR3 bases are TGTGCCAGCAGCTTCGGACTAGCTGGCGACTACGAGCAGTACTTC. Amino acids: CASSFGLAGDYEQYF.